A single sample is the source of the 10 T cell receptor beta chains below, sequenced in a study of cytomegalovirus exposure and HLA in healthy donors. The study ran its PCR with 60 Vbeta and 13 Jbeta primers. Method: immunoSEQ multiplex PCR; TCRdb's copy keeps in-frame clones and lacks some. Here the sample spans fewer than 200,000 clones, around 78% being singletons. Input material: PBMCs. Receptors originate from a female donor in good health and CMV-seronegative.

The chain couples TRBV18 to TRBJ2-7; weak D call: TRBD2 (5 bases). Trimming removed 0 bases at V and 4 bases at J, with 16 bases between. Germline loops: CDR1 KGHSH, CDR2 LQKENI. The CDR3 is 16 amino acids. CDR3 residues: CASSPPNFAGGYEQYF. For the CDR3, the DNA is TGTGCCAGCTCACCACCGAATTTCGCGGGTGGGTACGAGCAGTACTTC.

V gene TRBV2 combines with J gene TRBJ2-7; D perhaps matches TRBD1 (8 bases). CDR1 is SNHLY and CDR2 is FYNNEI in the germline V gene. The CDR3 extends over 17 amino acids. The germline V and J ends were trimmed by 4 bases and 4 bases, with 23 bases remaining between them. The DNA of the CDR3 is TGTGCCAGCAGTGTCCTCACCGGACAGGGACTACCTTACGAGCAGTACTTC. This sequence encodes CASSVLTGQGLPYEQYF. The whole variable domain, remainder taken from reference TRBV2 and TRBJ2-7, is EPEVTQTPSHQVTQMGQEVILRCVPISNHLYFYWYRQILGQKVEFLVSFYNNEISEKSEIFDDQFSVERPDGSNFTLKIRSTKLEDSAMYFCASSVLTGQGLPYEQYFGPGTRLTVT.

This clone has only a few counts. The rearrangement uses TRBV28 and TRBJ2-5; TRBD1 matches 10 bases. The CDR3 runs 15 residues. CDR1 and CDR2 from the germline V gene are MDHEN and SYDVKM. The V and J ends lost 3 bases and 7 bases, in that order; junction bases with no gene match: 8. CDR3 coding DNA: TGTGCCAGCAGTTTTCCAGGACAGGGGGGAGGGACCCAGTACTTC. It specifies CASSFPGQGGGTQYF.

The chain has TRBV5-5 and TRBJ1-6, with D uncertain. The CDR3 sequence is 13 residues long. The germline CDR1 and CDR2 sequences are SGHKS and YYEKEE (reference sequence). V lost 3 bases to trimming and J lost 5 bases, with 6 bases between them. The CDR3: CASSSHDNSPLHF. As DNA, the CDR3 is TGTGCCAGCAGCTCACACGATAATTCACCCCTCCACTTT.

The rearrangement links TRBV11-2 to TRBJ2-7; TRBD1 matches 7 bases. V was pared by 4 bases and J by 4 bases, with 7 bases of the junction left unmatched. CDR1 and CDR2 from the germline V gene are SGHAT and FQNNGV. The CDR3 length is 14 residues. CDR3 residues: CASSSRQGGYEQYF. The CDR3 DNA reads as TGTGCCAGCAGCTCCAGACAGGGCGGGTACGAGCAGTACTTC. Based on the CDR3 plus reference TRBV11-2 and TRBJ2-7, the full variable domain is EAGVAQSPRYKIIEKRQSVAFWCNPISGHATLYWYQQILGQGPKLLIQFQNNGVVDDSQLPKDRFSAERLKGVDSTLKIQPAKLEDSAVYLCASSSRQGGYEQYFGPGTRLTVT.

This clone appeared a few times. The chain combines TRBV11-1 with TRBJ2-3; tentative D call: TRBD2 (5 bases). CDR1 SGHAT and CDR2 FQDESV come from the germline V gene (reference sequence). The CDR3 runs to 18 residues. Trimming took 1 base from V and 0 from J, leaving 17 bases between them. The CDR3 DNA follows: TGTGCCAGCAGCTTAGAGGACTGGGCGAGACCAAGCACAGATACGCAGTATTTT. Translating gives CASSLEDWARPSTDTQYF. Filled out from reference TRBV11-1 and TRBJ2-3, the complete variable domain reads EAEVAQSPRYKITEKSQAVAFWCDPISGHATLYWYRQILGQGPELLVQFQDESVVDDSQLPKDRFSAERLKGVDSTLKIQPAELGDSAMYLCASSLEDWARPSTDTQYFGPGTRLTVL.

The chain couples TRBV6-5 to TRBJ1-4, with unresolved D. Germline CDR1 and CDR2: MNHEY and SVGAGI. Trimming stripped 0 bases from V and 5 bases from J, with 10 bases between. This CDR3 contains 15 residues. Here the CDR3 reads CASSYSGSNNEKLFF. DNA of the CDR3: TGTGCCAGCAGTTACTCGGGCAGTAACAATGAAAAACTGTTTTTT.

This chain joins TRBV5-4 and TRBJ1-2; no definite D call. V lost 4 bases, J lost 1 base, and 23 bases lay in between. CDR1 is SGHNT, CDR2 YYREEE, per germline (reference sequence). The CDR3 runs 18 residues. The CDR3 DNA follows: TGTGCCAGCAGCCAATATTCTATGAGGGATAGCTTTAACTATGGCTACACCTTC. The encoded protein is CASSQYSMRDSFNYGYTF.

The table lists this clone with a few counts. The CDR3, as DNA: TGCGCCAGCAGCCCCTCCGGGAATGGTGTAGATACGCAGTATTTT. This encodes CASSPSGNGVDTQYF. The chain couples TRBV5-1 to TRBJ2-3, with D tentatively TRBD2 (5 bases). This CDR3 has 15 amino acids. Per the germline V gene, CDR1 is SGHRS and CDR2 is YFSETQ. Between the trimmed V and J ends, which lost 4 bases and 5 bases, there was a span of 17 bases.

This clone occurred a few times. This chain connects TRBV19 to TRBJ1-2; 8 bases are a match to TRBD1. This CDR3 contains 15 residues. From germline, CDR1 is LNHDA and CDR2 SQIVND (reference sequence). The junction had 9 bases not matched to a gene; V was cut back by 7 bases and J by 2 bases. The CDR3 reads CASTPARQGNYGYTF. In nucleotides, the CDR3 is TGTGCCAGTACCCCAGCCCGACAGGGGAACTATGGCTACACCTTC.